This T cell receptor (beta chain) stems from a study of cytomegalovirus exposure and HLA in healthy donors. Across the whole study: In a later analysis, it was reported that the roughly 130 validation repertoires had been produced on the same platform as the 670 or so repertoires belonging to the first cohort. Study findings and constraints: Later, an analysis found that TCR clusters from the first cohort tended to co-occur in the roughly 130 validation repertoires.

The germline CDR1 and CDR2 sequences are LGHNA and YNFKEQ. There are 17 residues in the CDR3. The J segment lost 1 base and the V segment lost 2 bases, leaving 8 bases of the junction unmatched. As concerns this clone: As yet, its antigen is unknown.

Measured with immunoSEQ multiplex PCR; TCRdb has only the in-frame clones, and not every one. The sample yields about 64,000 clones, over 85% seen once. The TCR sequence derives from a woman between 18 and 29 years old in good health and CMV-seropositive. V and J are TRBV4-2 and TRBJ1-1, with TRBD1 matching over 9 bases. The material sequenced was PBMCs. The CDR3 spells CASSQYEGQGRNTEAFF. The CDR3 DNA is TGTGCCAGCAGCCAATATGAGGGACAGGGAAGGAACACTGAAGCTTTCTTT.